The entry below describes one T cell receptor (beta chain). The TCR cDNA carried a universal primer site and UMIs from 5'RACE template switching. TCRdb reanalysed the 5' RACE reads using MiXCR and keeps one entry per CDR3 protein. The sample has over 85,000 distinct CDR3 sequences, roughly 8.2% seen once; the top ten hold over 15%. This sample was included in a study of T cells after yellow fever vaccination. About the study: Fractions low in cell number were prepared with SMART-Seq v4 Ultra Low Input. General observations from the study: From the bulk population, abundant clonotypes could contaminate and appear within FACS-sorted repertoires.

The sequence derives from a man between 18 and 35 years old who received the YFV17D yellow fever vaccine. The specimen was CD8+ T cells not binding an NS4B(214-222) dextramer, sorted from PBMCs, collected less than 18 days after the first yellow fever vaccination.

CDR3 coding DNA: TGTGCCAGCAGCTTGGTCTCTAGCGGGGGGTTCGCCTACGAGCAGTACTTC. Translating gives CASSLVSSGGFAYEQYF. The genes are TRBV5-6 and TRBJ2-7; 11 bases line up with TRBD2. CDR3 length equals 17 residues. CDR1 and CDR2 (germline): SGHDT, YYEEEE. V was pared by 0 bases and J by 2 bases, with 7 bases of the junction left unmatched.